Listed below are T cell receptor beta chains from one sample, sequenced in a study of CD8 T cells in ankylosing spondylitis. TCRdb reprocessed the 5' RACE reads via MiXCR and lists one record per CDR3 protein. Found here are 700,000 to 1,000,000 distinct CDR3 sequences, about 11% of them singletons; the top ten hold about 0.49%. What was sequenced was blood, either unsorted or a sorted T cell fraction (not recorded which). The origin of the receptors is a male donor with ankylosing spondylitis. Each CDR3 is given with its conserved first and last residue. Fields, in order: CDR3 protein, CDR3 DNA, V gene, D gene, clone size, J gene. A D gene is named only where the DNA matches it firmly. The listing skips clone size in some rows; elsewhere it reads once, few, many or a size class.

CDR3: CSARDPRSTGELFF
DNA: TGCAGTGCTAGAGATCCACGGTCCACCGGGGAGCTGTTTTTT
V: TRBV20-1
D: NA
size: few
J: TRBJ2-2

CDR3: CATTSSGRINEQFF
DNA: TGTGCCACCACTTCTAGCGGGAGAATTAATGAGCAGTTCTTC
V: TRBV24-1
D: TRBD2
size: few
J: TRBJ2-1

CDR3: CSARVEARGNTIYF
DNA: TGCAGTGCTAGGGTAGAGGCTAGGGGAAACACCATATATTTT
V: TRBV20-1
D: NA
size: few
J: TRBJ1-3

CDR3: CATSDSRPTKETQYF
DNA: TGTGCCACCAGTGATTCCCGTCCGACGAAAGAGACCCAGTACTTC
V: TRBV24-1
D: NA
size: NA
J: TRBJ2-5

CDR3: CSVAGGRGRNQPQHF
DNA: TGCAGTGTCGCGGGGGGGAGGGGGCGAAATCAGCCCCAGCATTTT
V: TRBV20-1
D: TRBD1
size: NA
J: TRBJ1-5

CDR3: CASSGGLAGAFPKFF
DNA: TGTGCCAGCAGCGGGGGACTAGCGGGAGCTTTCCCTAAGTTCTTC
V: TRBV11-2
D: TRBD2
size: NA
J: TRBJ2-1

CDR3: CSARTSGGPGNQPQHF
DNA: TGCAGTGCTAGAACTTCGGGGGGGCCCGGCAATCAGCCCCAGCATTTT
V: TRBV20-1
D: NA
size: NA
J: TRBJ1-5

CDR3: CASSPTFGRENTGELFF
DNA: TGTGCCAGCAGTCCAACCTTCGGGCGGGAGAACACCGGGGAGCTGTTTTTT
V: TRBV6-2/TRBV6-3
D: NA
size: NA
J: TRBJ2-2

CDR3: CSANGGSSYNEQFF
DNA: TGCAGTGCTAACGGAGGGAGCTCCTACAATGAGCAGTTCTTC
V: TRBV20-1
D: NA
size: NA
J: TRBJ2-1

CDR3: CASSPARAGLSPLHF
DNA: TGTGCCAGCAGCCCGGCTCGGGCAGGACTGTCACCCCTCCACTTT
V: TRBV4-2
D: NA
size: NA
J: TRBJ1-6

CDR3: CASRRGGRTGELFF
DNA: TGTGCCAGCAGACGAGGGGGAAGAACCGGGGAGCTGTTTTTT
V: TRBV6-1
D: NA
size: many
J: TRBJ2-2

CDR3: CASTLRQGRTGELFF
DNA: TGTGCCAGCACCCTCCGACAGGGTCGAACCGGGGAGCTGTTTTTT
V: TRBV6-1
D: TRBD1
size: few
J: TRBJ2-2

CDR3: CASSRARATDTQYF
DNA: TGTGCCAGCAGCCGAGCCAGGGCCACAGATACGCAGTATTTT
V: TRBV7-2
D: NA
size: NA
J: TRBJ2-3

CDR3: CATSSNSGPSAGELFF
DNA: TGTGCCACCAGCAGTAATAGCGGGCCCTCGGCCGGGGAGCTGTTTTTT
V: TRBV15
D: TRBD2
size: few
J: TRBJ2-2

CDR3: CATIQGGTYEQYF
DNA: TGTGCCACTATACAGGGTGGCACCTACGAGCAGTACTTC
V: TRBV10-3
D: NA
size: few
J: TRBJ2-7

CDR3: CSVGAGVYGYTF
DNA: TGCAGCGTTGGCGCAGGGGTCTATGGCTACACCTTC
V: TRBV29-1
D: NA
size: many
J: TRBJ1-2

CDR3: CASSLDISYNEQFF
DNA: TGCGCCAGCAGCTTGGATATCTCCTACAATGAGCAGTTCTTC
V: TRBV5-1
D: NA
size: many
J: TRBJ2-1